This T cell receptor (beta chain) is drawn from a study of shared clonotypes between healthy human individuals. The germline V gene has CDR1 MDHEN and CDR2 SYDVKM. The CDR3 extends over 15 amino acids. With 6 bases clipped from V and 0 bases from J, the junction kept 5 bases outside the gene matches. Profiling relied on immunoSEQ multiplex PCR, and the TCRdb table lists in-frame clones only, not all of them. This table holds more than 550,000 clones, approximately 72% found once. CD4+ cells yielded CD45RA+ naive and CD45RA-negative memory subsets. A few counts support this clone. This sequence joins TRBV28 and TRBJ1-5, with 7 bases fitting TRBD1. Material: memory CD4+ T cells sorted from blood. The sample's subset: CD45RA-negative fraction. The clonotype originates from a woman aged 30 to 39 in good health. The CDR3: CASSPTGYSNQPQHF. The CDR3 coding sequence is TGTGCCAGCAGCCCGACAGGGTATAGCAATCAGCCCCAGCATTTT.